Following are 29 T cell receptor beta chains from one sample sequenced in a study of CD8 T cells in ankylosing spondylitis. MiXCR was run by TCRdb on the 5' RACE reads, yielding one entry per CDR3 protein. This table holds 150,000 to 200,000 distinct CDR3 sequences, about a third found once. The sample was synovial fluid, either unsorted or a sorted T cell fraction (not recorded which). Every receptor here comes from a male donor with ankylosing spondylitis.

In nucleotides, the CDR3 is TGCAGTGCTCCCTTGCCGGGACTGCCCTACGAGCAGTACTTC. This translates into CSAPLPGLPYEQYF. This sequence joins TRBV20-1 and TRBJ2-7; maybe TRBD2 (6 bases). V gave up 5 bases and J gave up 2 bases, with 16 bases separating them. The CDR3 consists of 14 residues. Looked up from germline, CDR1 is DFQATT and CDR2 is SNEGSKA (reference sequence).

This clonotype was picked up many times. Here the CDR3 DNA reads TGTGCCAGCTCACCACCCAGTCAAGATGGCTACACCTTC. Translation gives CASSPPSQDGYTF. The gene calls are TRBV18 and TRBJ1-2; D uncertain. Germline lookup yields CDR1 KGHSH and CDR2 LQKENI. V lost 0 bases, J lost 6 bases, and 8 bases lay in between. The CDR3 runs to 13 residues. The full variable domain, completed using reference TRBV18 and TRBJ1-2, is NAGVMQNPRHLVRRRGQEARLRCSPMKGHSHVYWYRQLPEEGLKFMVYLQKENIIDESGMPKERFSAEFPKEGPSILRIQQVVRGDSAAYFCASSPPSQDGYTFGSGTRLTVV.

A few counts support this clonotype. The CDR3 sequence is CASSPLKGGYTF. In DNA, the CDR3 is TGTGCCAGCAGTCCCCTTAAGGGGGGCTACACCTTC. This chain links TRBV28 with TRBJ1-2; D is possibly TRBD1 (5 bases). The CDR3 consists of 12 residues. Germline CDR1 reads MDHEN; CDR2 reads SYDVKM. Trimming shortened V by 5 bases and J by 8 bases, and 12 bases separated the two germline ends.

There are a few counts of this clonotype. V gene TRBV9 combines with J gene TRBJ1-2, with 7 bases aligning to TRBD1. Germline trimming cut 2 bases from V and 6 bases from J; bases unmatched to any gene: 1. The CDR3 length is 12 residues. Germline assignment: CDR1 SGDLS and CDR2 YYNGEE. The CDR3 DNA follows: TGTGCCAGCAGCGTCCAGGGGGATGGCTACACCTTC. Translating gives CASSVQGDGYTF. Filled out from reference TRBV9 and TRBJ1-2, the complete variable domain reads DSGVTQTPKHLITATGQRVTLRCSPRSGDLSVYWYQQSLDQGLQFLIQYYNGEERAKGNILERFSAQQFPDLHSELNLSSLELGDSALYFCASSVQGDGYTFGSGTRLTVV.

This clonotype was detected only a few times. This rearrangement joins TRBV20-1 to TRBJ2-3; 7 bases fit TRBD2. Per the germline V gene, CDR1 is DFQATT and CDR2 is SNEGSKA (reference sequence). The CDR3 totals 13 residues. The trim removed 3 bases at V and 2 bases at J, leaving 2 bases unmatched. The CDR3 sequence: CSASLAATDTQYF. The DNA of the CDR3 is TGCAGTGCTAGTCTAGCGGCCACAGATACGCAGTATTTT.

This clonotype was seen more than once but under ten times. This chain connects TRBV5-1 to TRBJ1-1; TRBD1 matches at 7 bases. The CDR3 has 15 residues. Looked up from germline, CDR1 is SGHRS and CDR2 is YFSETQ. V lost 4 bases, J lost 4 bases, and 10 bases stayed unmatched. CDR3 DNA sequence: TGCGCCAGCAGCCTTGCAGGAGGACAGGTCACTGAAGCTTTCTTT. Its protein product is CASSLAGGQVTEAFF.

This sequence joins TRBV20-1 and TRBJ2-3, with unresolved D. This CDR3 region has 15 residues. The germline V and J ends were trimmed by 3 bases and 5 bases, with 18 bases remaining between them. Germline V gene lookup returns CDR1 DFQATT and CDR2 SNEGSKA (reference sequence). The CDR3 spells CSARVWGLGIDTQYF. CDR3 DNA: TGCAGTGCTAGGGTTTGGGGTCTGGGTATAGATACGCAGTATTTT.

In this sample, this clonotype turned up a few times. The chain carries TRBV12-3 or TRBV12-4 and TRBJ1-1, with TRBD1 matching 9 bases. J gave up 5 bases and V 4 bases, and 5 bases lay outside the gene matches. This CDR3 contains 14 residues. The CDR3 region is CASSYGTGKTEAFF. The CDR3 DNA follows: TGTGCCAGCAGTTACGGGACAGGGAAGACTGAAGCTTTCTTT.

The chain is built from TRBV2 and TRBJ1-2; a possible D gene is TRBD1 (6 bases). CDR1 and CDR2 (germline): SNHLY, FYNNEI. V was shortened by 6 bases and J by 7 bases, with 15 bases between the two germline ends. CDR3 length: 13 residues. Here the CDR3 DNA reads TGTGCCAGCAGCGCGGACAGCCGCTCTGGCTACACCTTC. Protein product: CASSADSRSGYTF.

This rearrangement joins TRBV11-2 to TRBJ2-7, with 10 bases matching TRBD1. This CDR3 spans 14 amino acids. Looked up from germline, CDR1 is SGHAT and CDR2 is FQNNGV. V gave up 4 bases and J gave up 6 bases; unmatched junction bases: 6. The CDR3, as DNA: TGTGCCAGCAGCTACGACAGGGGGCTTGTCGAGCAGTACTTC. Translated: CASSYDRGLVEQYF.

The genes are TRBV7-2 and TRBJ2-5; possibly TRBD2 for D (6 bases). Trimming shortened V by 6 bases and J by 6 bases, and 17 bases separated the two germline ends. CDR1 SGHTA and CDR2 FQGNSA come from the germline V gene. This CDR3 is built from 14 residues. The CDR3 reads CASRVPTEGQTQYF. The CDR3 nucleotides are TGTGCCAGCAGGGTCCCCACGGAGGGGCAGACCCAGTACTTC.

V gene TRBV18 combines with J gene TRBJ2-4, with a tentative D call TRBD2 (6 bases). The CDR3 runs 14 residues. Germline V CDR1 and CDR2: KGHSH, LQKENI. V shed 3 bases and J shed 11 bases, with 17 bases lying between them. The chain's CDR3 is CASSPEGTLGVQYF. The CDR3 coding sequence is TGTGCCAGCTCACCGGAGGGAACTCTTGGAGTTCAGTACTTC.

This clonotype appeared a few times. The chain has TRBV11-2 and TRBJ2-7, with D possibly being TRBD1 or TRBD2 (6 bases each). Germline V CDR1 and CDR2: SGHAT, FQNNGV. CDR3 length: 15 amino acids. Between the trimmed V and J ends, which lost 5 bases and 5 bases, there was a span of 19 bases. This chain's CDR3 is CASSPRRDTGNEQYF. As DNA, the CDR3 is TGTGCCAGCAGCCCTAGGAGGGACACAGGGAACGAGCAGTACTTC. Full variable domain (rest looked up from reference TRBV11-2 and TRBJ2-7): EAGVAQSPRYKIIEKRQSVAFWCNPISGHATLYWYQQILGQGPKLLIQFQNNGVVDDSQLPKDRFSAERLKGVDSTLKIQPAKLEDSAVYLCASSPRRDTGNEQYFGPGTRLTVT.

Many counts were recorded for this clonotype. The rearrangement joins TRBV5-6 to TRBJ2-7, with D tentatively TRBD1 or TRBD2 (6 bases each). V shed 4 bases and J shed 4 bases, with 30 bases lying between them. The CDR3 contains 19 residues. Germline lookup yields CDR1 SGHDT and CDR2 YYEEEE. CDR3 protein: CASSRPLALYAEGGYEQYF. The DNA of the CDR3 is TGTGCCAGCAGCCGACCCCTAGCGCTCTACGCGGAAGGGGGGTACGAGCAGTACTTC.

The gene calls are TRBV5-1 and TRBJ1-6, with D hard to call. The CDR3 length is 15 residues. V lost 4 bases, J lost 7 bases, and 15 bases lay in between. Germline V CDR1 and CDR2: SGHRS, YFSETQ. The CDR3 sequence is CASSPAASKNSPLHF. Here the CDR3 DNA reads TGCGCCAGCAGCCCCGCGGCCAGTAAGAATTCACCCCTCCACTTT.

The chain recombines TRBV28 with TRBJ1-4, with TRBD1 matching 7 bases. The V segment lost 3 bases and the J segment 5 bases; nucleotides outside the gene matches: 9. The CDR3 is 16 residues long. Looked up from germline, CDR1 is MDHEN and CDR2 is SYDVKM. The CDR3 region has the DNA TGTGCCAGCAGTTTGGGGCGACAGGGAAAGAATGAAAAACTGTTTTTT. This gives the protein CASSLGRQGKNEKLFF.

The CDR3 DNA sequence: TGCGCCAGCAGCTTGGCCTGGGACACTAATTCACCCCTCCACTTT. As protein: CASSLAWDTNSPLHF. This sequence joins TRBV5-1 and TRBJ1-6; maybe TRBD1 (6 bases). The CDR3 runs to 15 residues. Germline V gene sequence: CDR1 SGHRS, CDR2 YFSETQ. V dropped 0 bases and J dropped 6 bases, with 10 bases sitting between them.

The chain carries TRBV6-1 and TRBJ1-5, with D possibly TRBD1 on 6 matching bases. Trimming removed 7 bases from V and 0 bases from J, with 10 bases in between. Germline V gene sequence: CDR1 MNHNS, CDR2 SASEGT. The CDR3 consists of 14 residues. CDR3: CASTGASSNQPQHF. CDR3 coding DNA: TGTGCCAGCACGGGGGCATCTAGCAATCAGCCCCAGCATTTT.

The chain has TRBV6-5 and TRBJ1-1, with TRBD1 matching over 9 bases. The germline gives CDR1 MNHEY, CDR2 SVGAGI. J was trimmed by 0 bases and V by 7 bases; bases with no gene match: 3. CDR3 length: 14 amino acids. The CDR3 bases are TGTGCCAGCATTAGGGACAGGGTGAACACTGAAGCTTTCTTT. Translating it yields CASIRDRVNTEAFF.

The chain couples TRBV12-3 or TRBV12-4 to TRBJ2-1; the match to TRBD1 covers 7 bases. The CDR3 is 14 amino acids. The trim removed 8 bases at V and 10 bases at J, leaving 14 bases unmatched. In DNA form, the CDR3 reads TGTGCCAGCCGAACCGGGACAGTGGGCTGGGAGCAGTTCTTC. Its translation is CASRTGTVGWEQFF.

This clonotype appeared a few times. This sequence joins TRBV4-2 and TRBJ2-2, with D possibly matching TRBD2 (6 bases). The V gene's germline CDR1 is LGHNA and CDR2 YNFKEQ. The ends were cut back, 4 bases at V and 1 base at J, with 10 bases in the middle. The CDR3 has 15 amino acids. The CDR3 DNA reads as TGTGCCAGCAGCCGGGGACTCCAGAACACCGGGGAGCTGTTTTTT. The encoded protein is CASSRGLQNTGELFF.

The chain has TRBV7-3 and TRBJ2-2; D is possibly TRBD1 (5 bases). Trimming pared 4 bases from V and 4 bases from J, leaving 13 bases between. Per the germline V gene, CDR1 is SGHTA and CDR2 is FQGTGA. This CDR3 is built from 15 residues. CDR3 in DNA: TGTGCCAGCAGCTGGCAGGGTGTTGGCACCGGGGAGCTGTTTTTT. Its translation: CASSWQGVGTGELFF.

This clonotype was seen more than once but under ten times. The chain couples TRBV28 to TRBJ1-2; 10 bases are a match to TRBD1. In germline, CDR1 is MDHEN, CDR2 SYDVKM. The CDR3 consists of 14 residues. The junction had 5 bases not matched to a gene; V was cut back by 2 bases and J by 8 bases. In DNA, the CDR3 is TGTGCCAGCAGTTTAATGGACAGGGGGGGCGGCTACACCTTC. Its translation: CASSLMDRGGGYTF.

The V and J genes are TRBV12-5 and TRBJ2-1; tentatively, D is TRBD1 or TRBD2 (5 bases each). With 6 bases removed from V and 7 bases from J, the gap between germline ends came to 10 bases. Germline assignment: CDR1 LGHNT and CDR2 FRNRAP. CDR3 size: 12 residues. CDR3 region: CASGQGGNEQFF. Written as DNA, the CDR3 is TGTGCTAGTGGGCAGGGCGGGAATGAGCAGTTCTTC.

This sequence joins TRBV7-2 and TRBJ2-2, with D possibly TRBD1 on 5 matching bases. The V and J ends lost 5 bases and 1 base respectively, with 14 bases between them. CDR3 length: 16 amino acids. The germline CDR1 and CDR2 sequences are SGHTA and FQGNSA. The CDR3 coding sequence is TGTGCCAGCAGCGGGGCGCCGACAATGAACACCGGGGAGCTGTTTTTT. It specifies CASSGAPTMNTGELFF.

This clonotype was found many times. The chain couples TRBV24-1 to TRBJ2-5, with D tentatively TRBD2 (6 bases). The CDR3 covers 16 residues. V was shortened by 3 bases and J by 4 bases, with 17 bases between the two germline ends. Germline values: CDR1 KGHDR, CDR2 SFDVKD. CDR3 nucleotide sequence: TGTGCCACCAGTGATGGGGGGACCACCGCTCGAGAGACCCAGTACTTC. This gives the protein CATSDGGTTARETQYF.

The chain is built from TRBV4-1 and TRBJ2-2; 11 bases line up with TRBD2. The J segment lost 5 bases and the V segment lost 3 bases, leaving 5 bases of the junction unmatched. Looked up from germline, CDR1 is MGHRA and CDR2 is YSYEKL. The CDR3 has 16 amino acids. CDR3 amino acids: CASSQEGLAVTGELFF. CDR3 sequence (DNA): TGCGCCAGCAGCCAGGAGGGACTAGCGGTTACCGGGGAGCTGTTTTTT.

A few counts support this clonotype. This chain uses TRBV12-3 or TRBV12-4 with TRBJ2-3, with 11 bases identical to TRBD2. CDR3 length equals 18 residues. Trimming at V came to 5 bases and at J to 4 bases, leaving 14 bases not matched to a gene. The CDR3 reads CASSTRPGLAASPDTQYF. The DNA for the CDR3 is TGTGCCAGCAGTACACGCCCGGGACTAGCGGCCTCCCCAGATACGCAGTATTTT.

The sample holds a few counts of this clonotype. This rearrangement joins TRBV27 to TRBJ1-5; 10 bases are shared with TRBD1. J lost 1 base, V lost 6 bases, and 3 bases had no gene match. CDR1 is MNHEY, CDR2 SMNVEV, per germline (reference sequence). The CDR3 spans 15 residues. CDR3 nucleotide sequence: TGTGCCAGCAGGAGACAGGGGGCAAGCAATCAGCCCCAGCATTTT. The encoded protein is CASRRQGASNQPQHF.